The next 7 T cell receptor beta chains were all read from a single sample in a study of control samples from healthy donors and cancer patients. TCRdb's table, derived via immunoSEQ multiplex PCR, lists solely in-frame clones and lacks some. The sample has around 130,000 clones, about 83% seen once. Sequencing was done on a sample of blood. The receptors stem from a man younger than 40 in good health.

This clone appeared a few times. CDR3 nucleotide sequence: TGTGCCAGCAACCCGGGACCCCGAGGCACCGGGGAGCTGTTTTTT. Amino acids: CASNPGPRGTGELFF. The chain couples TRBV2 to TRBJ2-2; tentatively, D is TRBD1 or TRBD2 (5 bases each). CDR1 is SNHLY, CDR2 FYNNEI, per germline. The CDR3 sequence is 15 residues long. Trimming stripped 7 bases from V and 4 bases from J, with 16 bases between.

This clone was seen a single time. This rearrangement joins TRBV7-2 to TRBJ1-2; D uncertain. Germline V CDR1 and CDR2: SGHTA, FQGNSA. CDR3 length: 13 amino acids. V was pared by 5 bases and J by 3 bases, with 10 bases between. CDR3 loop: CASSPRHDYGYTF. As DNA, the CDR3 is TGTGCCAGCAGCCCTCGACATGACTATGGCTACACCTTC.

The chain uses TRBV5-1 and TRBJ1-1; D gene unclear. The length of the CDR3 is 11 residues. V was cut by 1 base and J by 7 bases, with 5 bases left in between. Germline lookup yields CDR1 SGHRS and CDR2 YFSETQ. CDR3 region: CASSLRGEAFF. For the CDR3, the DNA is TGCGCCAGCAGCTTGCGGGGTGAAGCTTTCTTT.

J is TRBJ1-2 and V is TRBV28, with D maybe TRBD1 (6 bases). Germline CDR1 is MDHEN and CDR2 is SYDVKM. Deletions cut 3 bases from V and 6 bases from J, with 11 bases between. The CDR3 sequence is 13 residues long. The CDR3 here is CASSFLGGDGYTF. The CDR3 nucleotides read TGTGCCAGCAGTTTTTTAGGGGGGGATGGCTACACCTTC.

The chain links TRBV23-1 to TRBJ2-3; TRBD1 matches at 10 bases. TRBV23-1 is marked as an open reading frame, function uncertain. The J segment lost 1 base and the V segment lost 0 bases, leaving 4 bases of the junction unmatched. CDR3 length equals 17 residues. The CDR3 sequence: CASSQSSGTGGTDTQYF. DNA of the CDR3: TGCGCCAGCAGTCAATCGAGCGGGACAGGGGGCACAGATACGCAGTATTTT.

The chain recombines TRBV6-5 with TRBJ2-7; TRBD1 agrees at 10 bases. Trimming cost V 5 bases and J 3 bases; bases outside gene matches: 7. The CDR3 totals 15 residues. Germline V gene lookup returns CDR1 MNHEY and CDR2 SVGAGI. The CDR3 DNA reads as TGTGCCAGCAGTCCCACCGGGACAGGGGTCTACGAGCAGTACTTC. This encodes CASSPTGTGVYEQYF.

The chain combines TRBV13 with TRBJ1-5; TRBD1 agrees at 7 bases. The CDR3 extends over 14 amino acids. Looked up from germline, CDR1 is PRHDT and CDR2 is FYEKMQ (reference sequence). V trimming: 5 bases; J trimming: 4 bases; junction bases outside the gene matches: 5. The CDR3 sequence is CASSIRDRNQPQHF. DNA for the CDR3: TGTGCCAGCAGCATCCGGGACAGAAATCAGCCCCAGCATTTT.